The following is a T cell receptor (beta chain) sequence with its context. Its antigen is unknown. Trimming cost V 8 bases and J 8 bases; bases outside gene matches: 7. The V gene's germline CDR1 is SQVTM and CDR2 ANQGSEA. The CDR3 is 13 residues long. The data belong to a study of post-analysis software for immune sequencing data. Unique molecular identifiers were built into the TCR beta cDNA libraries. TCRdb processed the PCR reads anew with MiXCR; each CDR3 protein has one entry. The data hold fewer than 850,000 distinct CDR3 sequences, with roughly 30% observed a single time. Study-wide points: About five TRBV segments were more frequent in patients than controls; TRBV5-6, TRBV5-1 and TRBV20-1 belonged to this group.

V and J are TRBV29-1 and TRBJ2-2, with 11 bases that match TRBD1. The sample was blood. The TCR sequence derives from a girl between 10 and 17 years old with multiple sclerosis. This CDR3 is CSNRDRGWGELFF. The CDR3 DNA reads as TGCAGCAACCGGGACAGGGGGTGGGGGGAGCTGTTTTTT.